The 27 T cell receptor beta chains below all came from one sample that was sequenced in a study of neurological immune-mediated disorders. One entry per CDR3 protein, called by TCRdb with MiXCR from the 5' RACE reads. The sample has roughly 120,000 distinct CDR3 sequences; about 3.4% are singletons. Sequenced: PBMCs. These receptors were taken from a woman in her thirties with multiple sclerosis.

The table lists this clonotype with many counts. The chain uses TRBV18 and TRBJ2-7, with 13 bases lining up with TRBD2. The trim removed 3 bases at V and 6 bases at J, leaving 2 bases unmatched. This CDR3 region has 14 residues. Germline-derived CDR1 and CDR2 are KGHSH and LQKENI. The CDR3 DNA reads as TGTGCCAGCTCACCCGGGACTAGCGGGGTCGAGCAGTACTTC. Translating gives CASSPGTSGVEQYF.

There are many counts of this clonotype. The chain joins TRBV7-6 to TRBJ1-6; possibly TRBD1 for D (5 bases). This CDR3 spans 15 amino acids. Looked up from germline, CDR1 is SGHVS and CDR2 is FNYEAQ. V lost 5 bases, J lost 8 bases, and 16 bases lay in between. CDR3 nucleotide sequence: TGTGCCAGCAGCCAAACCACAGGATCCGATTCACCCCTCCACTTT. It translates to CASSQTTGSDSPLHF.

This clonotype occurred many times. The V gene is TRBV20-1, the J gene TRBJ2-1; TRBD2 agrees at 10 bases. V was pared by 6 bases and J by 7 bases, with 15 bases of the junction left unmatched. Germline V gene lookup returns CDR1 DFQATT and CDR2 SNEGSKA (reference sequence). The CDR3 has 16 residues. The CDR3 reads CSATLYLAGVTNEQFF. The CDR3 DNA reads TGCAGTGCCACCCTCTATCTAGCGGGGGTCACGAATGAGCAGTTCTTC.

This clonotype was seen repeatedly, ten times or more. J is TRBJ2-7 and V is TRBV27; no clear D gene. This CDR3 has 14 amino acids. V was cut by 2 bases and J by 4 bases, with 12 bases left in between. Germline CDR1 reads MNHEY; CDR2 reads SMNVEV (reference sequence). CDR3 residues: CASSLGPFGYEQYF. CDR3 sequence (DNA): TGTGCCAGCAGTTTAGGCCCCTTCGGTTACGAGCAGTACTTC.

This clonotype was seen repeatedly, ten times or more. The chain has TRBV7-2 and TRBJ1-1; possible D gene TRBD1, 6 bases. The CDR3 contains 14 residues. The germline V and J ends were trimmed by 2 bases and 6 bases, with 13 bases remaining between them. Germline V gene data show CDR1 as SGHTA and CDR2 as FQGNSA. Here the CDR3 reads CASSLRGSFAEAFF. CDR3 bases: TGTGCCAGCAGCTTAAGGGGGAGTTTCGCTGAAGCTTTCTTT.

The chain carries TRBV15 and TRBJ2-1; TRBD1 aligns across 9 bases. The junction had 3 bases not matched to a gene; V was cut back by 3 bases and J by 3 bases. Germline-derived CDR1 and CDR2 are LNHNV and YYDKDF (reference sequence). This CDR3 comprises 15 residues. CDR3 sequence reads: CATSSVTGGYNEQFF. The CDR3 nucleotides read TGTGCCACCAGCAGCGTGACAGGGGGCTACAATGAGCAGTTCTTC.

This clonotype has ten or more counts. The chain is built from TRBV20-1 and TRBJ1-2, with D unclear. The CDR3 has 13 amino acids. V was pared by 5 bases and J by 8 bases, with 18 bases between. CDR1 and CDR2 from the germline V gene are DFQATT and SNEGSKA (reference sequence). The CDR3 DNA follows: TGCAGTGCTGGGGTCGGGGTGCTAAGGGGCTACACCTTC. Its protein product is CSAGVGVLRGYTF.

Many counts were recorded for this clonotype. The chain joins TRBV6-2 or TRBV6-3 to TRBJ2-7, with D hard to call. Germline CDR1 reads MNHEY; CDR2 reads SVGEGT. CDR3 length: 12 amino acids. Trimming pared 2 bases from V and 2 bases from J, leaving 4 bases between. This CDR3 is CASSYETYEQYF. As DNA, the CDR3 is TGTGCCAGCAGTTACGAAACCTACGAGCAGTACTTC.

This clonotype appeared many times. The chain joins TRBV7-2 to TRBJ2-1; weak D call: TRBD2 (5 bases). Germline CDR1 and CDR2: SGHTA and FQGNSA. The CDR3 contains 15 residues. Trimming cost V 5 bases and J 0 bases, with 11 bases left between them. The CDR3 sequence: CASSRAVSSYNEQFF. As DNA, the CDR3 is TGTGCCAGCAGCCGAGCGGTTAGCTCCTACAATGAGCAGTTCTTC. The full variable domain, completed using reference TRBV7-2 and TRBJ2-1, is GAGVSQSPSNKVTEKGKDVELRCDPISGHTALYWYRQSLGQGLEFLIYFQGNSAPDKSGLPSDRFSAERTGGSVSTLTIQRTQQEDSAVYLCASSRAVSSYNEQFFGPGTRLTVL.

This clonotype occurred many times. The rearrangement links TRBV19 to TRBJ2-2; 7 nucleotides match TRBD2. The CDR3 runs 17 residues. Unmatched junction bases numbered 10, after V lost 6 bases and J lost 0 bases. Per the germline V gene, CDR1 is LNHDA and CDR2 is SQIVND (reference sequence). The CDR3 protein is CASRDRSGVANTGELFF. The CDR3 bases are TGTGCCAGTAGAGATAGGAGCGGGGTCGCGAACACCGGGGAGCTGTTTTTT.

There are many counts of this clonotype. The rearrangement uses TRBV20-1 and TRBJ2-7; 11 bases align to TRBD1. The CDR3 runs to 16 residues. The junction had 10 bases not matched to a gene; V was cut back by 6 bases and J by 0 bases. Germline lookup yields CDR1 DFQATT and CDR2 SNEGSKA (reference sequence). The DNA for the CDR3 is TGCAGTGCGCAGAGGCGGACAGGGGGCGCCTCCTACGAGCAGTACTTC. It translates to CSAQRRTGGASYEQYF.

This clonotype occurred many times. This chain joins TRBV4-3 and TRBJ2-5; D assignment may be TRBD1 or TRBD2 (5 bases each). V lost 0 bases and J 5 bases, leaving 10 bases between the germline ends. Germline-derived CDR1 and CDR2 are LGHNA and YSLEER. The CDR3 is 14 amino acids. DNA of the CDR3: TGCGCCAGCAGCCAAGATCGGGGCTGGGAGACCCAGTACTTC. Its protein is CASSQDRGWETQYF.

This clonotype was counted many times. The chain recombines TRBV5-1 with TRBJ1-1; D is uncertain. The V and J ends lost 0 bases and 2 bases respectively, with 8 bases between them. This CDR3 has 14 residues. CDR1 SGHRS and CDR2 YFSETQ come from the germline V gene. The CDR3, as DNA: TGCGCCAGCAGCTTGGTAGCGTCAAACACTGAAGCTTTCTTT. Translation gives CASSLVASNTEAFF.

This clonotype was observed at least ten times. Written as DNA, the CDR3 is TGCGCCAGCAGCTTTAACGTAGGGGCGAATGAAAAACTGTTTTTT. As protein: CASSFNVGANEKLFF. V is TRBV5-1 and J is TRBJ1-4; tentatively, D is TRBD1 (5 bases). The V gene's germline CDR1 is SGHRS and CDR2 YFSETQ. This CDR3 has 15 amino acids. V gave up 2 bases and J gave up 5 bases, with 13 bases separating them.

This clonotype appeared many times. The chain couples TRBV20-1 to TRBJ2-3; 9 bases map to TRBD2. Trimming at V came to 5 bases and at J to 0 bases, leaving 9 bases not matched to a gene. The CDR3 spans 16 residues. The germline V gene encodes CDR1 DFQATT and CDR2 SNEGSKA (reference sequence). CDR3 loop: CSAQTLGLASTDTQYF. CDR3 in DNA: TGCAGTGCTCAAACTCTAGGACTAGCGAGCACAGATACGCAGTATTTT.

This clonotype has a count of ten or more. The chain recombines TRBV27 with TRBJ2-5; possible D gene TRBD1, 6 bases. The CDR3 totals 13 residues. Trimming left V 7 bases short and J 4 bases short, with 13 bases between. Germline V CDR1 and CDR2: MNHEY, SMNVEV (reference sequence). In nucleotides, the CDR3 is TGTGCCAGCACCCCAGGGGTGGGAGAGACCCAGTACTTC. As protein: CASTPGVGETQYF.

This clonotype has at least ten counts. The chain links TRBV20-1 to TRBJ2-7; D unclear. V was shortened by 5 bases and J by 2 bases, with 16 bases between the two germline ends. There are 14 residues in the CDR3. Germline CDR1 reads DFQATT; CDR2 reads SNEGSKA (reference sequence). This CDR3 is CSAPSIKDTYEQYF. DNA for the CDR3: TGCAGTGCTCCAAGCATCAAAGATACCTACGAGCAGTACTTC.

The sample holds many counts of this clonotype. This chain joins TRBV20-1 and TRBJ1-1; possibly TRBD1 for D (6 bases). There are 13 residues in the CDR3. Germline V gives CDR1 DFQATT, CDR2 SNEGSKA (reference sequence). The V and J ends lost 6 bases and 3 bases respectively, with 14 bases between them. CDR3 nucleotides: TGCAGTGCCTTATTCAGGGGCGACACTGAAGCTTTCTTT. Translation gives CSALFRGDTEAFF.

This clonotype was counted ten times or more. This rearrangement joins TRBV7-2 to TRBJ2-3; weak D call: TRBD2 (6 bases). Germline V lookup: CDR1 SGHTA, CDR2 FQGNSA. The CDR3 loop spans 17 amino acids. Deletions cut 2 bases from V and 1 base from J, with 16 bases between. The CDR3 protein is CASSLMGRGGGTDTQYF. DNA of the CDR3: TGTGCCAGCAGCTTAATGGGACGTGGCGGGGGCACAGATACGCAGTATTTT.

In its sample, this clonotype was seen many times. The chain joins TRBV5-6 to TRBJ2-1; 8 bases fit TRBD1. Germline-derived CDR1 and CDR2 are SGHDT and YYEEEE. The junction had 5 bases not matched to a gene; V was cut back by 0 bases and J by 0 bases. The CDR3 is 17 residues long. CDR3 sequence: CASSLGTGSFSYNEQFF. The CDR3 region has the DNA TGTGCCAGCAGCTTGGGGACAGGGTCGTTCTCCTACAATGAGCAGTTCTTC.

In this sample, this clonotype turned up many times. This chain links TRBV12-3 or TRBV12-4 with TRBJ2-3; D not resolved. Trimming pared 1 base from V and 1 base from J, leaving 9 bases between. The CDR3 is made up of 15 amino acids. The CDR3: CASSLGQPGTDTQYF. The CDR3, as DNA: TGTGCCAGCAGTTTAGGGCAACCTGGCACAGATACGCAGTATTTT.

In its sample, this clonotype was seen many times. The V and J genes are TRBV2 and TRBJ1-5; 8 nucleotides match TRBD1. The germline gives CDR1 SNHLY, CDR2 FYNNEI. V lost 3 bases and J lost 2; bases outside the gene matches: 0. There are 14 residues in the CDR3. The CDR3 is CASSETGGNQPQHF. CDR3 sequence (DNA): TGTGCCAGCAGTGAGACAGGGGGCAATCAGCCCCAGCATTTT.

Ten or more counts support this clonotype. The CDR3 is CSARGAADYEQYF. CDR3 DNA: TGCAGTGCTAGAGGGGCGGCAGACTACGAGCAGTACTTC. This chain links TRBV20-1 with TRBJ2-7; D unclear. Looked up from germline, CDR1 is DFQATT and CDR2 is SNEGSKA (reference sequence). With 1 base removed from V and 3 bases from J, the gap between germline ends came to 10 bases. The CDR3 covers 13 residues.

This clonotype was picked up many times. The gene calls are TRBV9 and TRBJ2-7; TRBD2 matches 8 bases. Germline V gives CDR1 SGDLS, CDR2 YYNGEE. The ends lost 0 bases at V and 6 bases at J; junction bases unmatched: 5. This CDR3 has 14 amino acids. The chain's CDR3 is CASSVEVAGGEQYF. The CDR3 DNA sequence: TGTGCCAGCAGCGTAGAAGTTGCGGGAGGCGAGCAGTACTTC.

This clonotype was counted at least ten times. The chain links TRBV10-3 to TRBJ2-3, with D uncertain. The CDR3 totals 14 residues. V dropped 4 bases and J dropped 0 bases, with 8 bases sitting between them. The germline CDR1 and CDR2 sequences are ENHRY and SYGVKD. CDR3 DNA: TGTGCCATCAGTGGGCAGACTAGCACAGATACGCAGTATTTT. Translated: CAISGQTSTDTQYF.

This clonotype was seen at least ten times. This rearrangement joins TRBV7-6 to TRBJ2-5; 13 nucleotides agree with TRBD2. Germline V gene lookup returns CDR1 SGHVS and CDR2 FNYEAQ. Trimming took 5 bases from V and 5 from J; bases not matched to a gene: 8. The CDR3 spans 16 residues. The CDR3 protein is CASSPETSGRSETQYF. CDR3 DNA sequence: TGTGCCAGCAGCCCAGAGACTAGCGGGAGGTCGGAGACCCAGTACTTC.

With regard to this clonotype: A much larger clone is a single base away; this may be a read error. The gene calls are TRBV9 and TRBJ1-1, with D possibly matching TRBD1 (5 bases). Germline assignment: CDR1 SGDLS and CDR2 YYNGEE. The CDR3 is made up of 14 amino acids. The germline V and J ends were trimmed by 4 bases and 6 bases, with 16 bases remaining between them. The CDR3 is CASSFRDWAAEAFF. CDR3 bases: TGTGCCAGCAGCTTCCGGGACTGGGCTGCTGAAGCTTTCTTT.